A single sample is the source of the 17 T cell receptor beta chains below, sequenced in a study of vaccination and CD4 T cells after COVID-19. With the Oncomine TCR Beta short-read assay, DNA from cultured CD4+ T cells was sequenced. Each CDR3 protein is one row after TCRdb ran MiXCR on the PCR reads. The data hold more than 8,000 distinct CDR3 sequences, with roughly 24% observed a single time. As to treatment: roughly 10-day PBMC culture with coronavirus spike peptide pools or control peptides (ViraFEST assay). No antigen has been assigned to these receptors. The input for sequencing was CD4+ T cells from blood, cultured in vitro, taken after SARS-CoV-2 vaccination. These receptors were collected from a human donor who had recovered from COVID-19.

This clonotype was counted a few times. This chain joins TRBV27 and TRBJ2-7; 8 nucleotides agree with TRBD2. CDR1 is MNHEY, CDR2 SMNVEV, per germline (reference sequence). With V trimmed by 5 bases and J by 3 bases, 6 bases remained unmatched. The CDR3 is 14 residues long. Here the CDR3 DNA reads TGTGCCAGCAGTCTAGCGGGTTTCAACTACGAGCAGTACTTC. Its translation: CASSLAGFNYEQYF.

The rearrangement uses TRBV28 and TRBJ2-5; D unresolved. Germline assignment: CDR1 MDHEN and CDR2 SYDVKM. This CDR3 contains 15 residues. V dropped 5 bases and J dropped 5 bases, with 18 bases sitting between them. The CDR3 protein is CASSARTGPEETQYF. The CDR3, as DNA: TGTGCCAGCAGTGCACGAACTGGTCCCGAGGAGACCCAGTACTTC.

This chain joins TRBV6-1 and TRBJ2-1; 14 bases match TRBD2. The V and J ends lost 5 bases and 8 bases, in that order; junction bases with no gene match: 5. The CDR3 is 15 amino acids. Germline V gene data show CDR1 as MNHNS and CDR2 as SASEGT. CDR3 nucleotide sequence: TGTGCCAGCAGTCGACTAGCGGGAGGGTTGGATGAGCAGTTCTTC. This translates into CASSRLAGGLDEQFF.

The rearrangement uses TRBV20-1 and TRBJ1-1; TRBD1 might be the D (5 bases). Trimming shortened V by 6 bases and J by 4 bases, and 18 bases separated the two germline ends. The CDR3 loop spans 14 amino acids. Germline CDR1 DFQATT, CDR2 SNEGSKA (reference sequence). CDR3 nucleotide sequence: TGCAGTGCCAAGCCCCAGGGTCACCCCACTGAAGCTTTCTTT. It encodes CSAKPQGHPTEAFF.

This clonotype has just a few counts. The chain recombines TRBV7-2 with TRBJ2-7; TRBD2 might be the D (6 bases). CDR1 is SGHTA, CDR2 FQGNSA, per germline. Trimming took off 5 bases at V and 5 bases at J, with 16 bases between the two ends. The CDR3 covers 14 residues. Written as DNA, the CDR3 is TGTGCCAGCAGCCAGGAGGGGAGACCCAACGAGCAGTACTTC. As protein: CASSQEGRPNEQYF.

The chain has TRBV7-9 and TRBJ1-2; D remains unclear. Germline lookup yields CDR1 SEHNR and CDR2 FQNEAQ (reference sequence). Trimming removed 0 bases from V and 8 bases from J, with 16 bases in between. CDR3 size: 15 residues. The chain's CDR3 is CASSLAQRLREGYTF. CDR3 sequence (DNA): TGTGCCAGCAGCTTAGCGCAGAGGCTCAGAGAGGGCTACACCTTC.

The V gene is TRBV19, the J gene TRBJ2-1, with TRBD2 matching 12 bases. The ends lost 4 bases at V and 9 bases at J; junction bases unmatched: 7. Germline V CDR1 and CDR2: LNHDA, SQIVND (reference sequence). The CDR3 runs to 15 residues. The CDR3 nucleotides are TGTGCCAGTAGTAAACGGACTAGCGGGAATCTTGAGCAGTTCTTC. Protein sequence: CASSKRTSGNLEQFF.

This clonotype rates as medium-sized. The CDR3 sequence: CSARKGQGNSPLHF. CDR3 bases: TGCAGTGCTAGGAAGGGACAGGGGAATTCACCCCTCCACTTT. The rearrangement links TRBV20-1 to TRBJ1-6, with 10 positions matching TRBD1. After removal of 3 bases from V and 7 bases from J, the junction contained 3 bases not matched to a gene. Looked up from germline, CDR1 is DFQATT and CDR2 is SNEGSKA (reference sequence). The CDR3 runs 14 residues.

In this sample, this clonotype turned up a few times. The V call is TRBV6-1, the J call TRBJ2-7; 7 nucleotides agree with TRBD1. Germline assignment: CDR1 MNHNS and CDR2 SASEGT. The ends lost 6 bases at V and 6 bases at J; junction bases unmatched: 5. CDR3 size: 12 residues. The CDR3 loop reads CASSRQGVEQYF. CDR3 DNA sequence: TGTGCCAGCAGCCGACAGGGAGTCGAGCAGTACTTC.

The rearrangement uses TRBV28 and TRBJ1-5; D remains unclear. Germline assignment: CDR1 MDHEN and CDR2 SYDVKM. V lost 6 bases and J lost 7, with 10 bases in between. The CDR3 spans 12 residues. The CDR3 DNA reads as TGTGCCAGCAGCTCTCTCTACCAGCCCCAGCATTTT. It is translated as CASSSLYQPQHF.

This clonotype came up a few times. The CDR3 loop is CATSSGTSGNNEQFF. DNA of the CDR3: TGTGCCACCAGTTCCGGGACTAGCGGGAACAATGAGCAGTTCTTC. The chain employs TRBV24-1 and TRBJ2-1; 13 nucleotides align to TRBD2. This CDR3 has 15 amino acids. The germline CDR1 and CDR2 sequences are KGHDR and SFDVKD. The V gene end was trimmed by 6 bases and the J gene end by 5 bases; junction bases not matched to a gene: 3.

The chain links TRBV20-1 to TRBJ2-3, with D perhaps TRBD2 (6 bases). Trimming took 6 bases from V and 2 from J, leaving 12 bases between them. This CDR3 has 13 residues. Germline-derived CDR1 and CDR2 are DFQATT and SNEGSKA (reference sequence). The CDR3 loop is CSAWDSNTDTQYF. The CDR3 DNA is TGCAGTGCATGGGACTCAAACACAGATACGCAGTATTTT.

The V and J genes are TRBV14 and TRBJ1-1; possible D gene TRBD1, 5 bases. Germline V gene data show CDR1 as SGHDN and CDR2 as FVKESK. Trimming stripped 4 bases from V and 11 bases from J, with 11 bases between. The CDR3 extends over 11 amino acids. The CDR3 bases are TGTGCCAGCAGCCCAGTGAGGGGCGCTTTCTTT. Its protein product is CASSPVRGAFF.

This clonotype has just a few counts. The CDR3 region is CASSYSKLGADTQYF. The CDR3 DNA sequence: TGTGCCAGCAGTTACTCGAAACTCGGCGCAGATACGCAGTATTTT. The rearrangement joins TRBV6-5 to TRBJ2-3, with D uncertain. CDR1 is MNHEY, CDR2 SVGAGI, per germline. The V end was cut by 0 bases, the J end by 4 bases, with 11 bases between. This CDR3 spans 15 amino acids.

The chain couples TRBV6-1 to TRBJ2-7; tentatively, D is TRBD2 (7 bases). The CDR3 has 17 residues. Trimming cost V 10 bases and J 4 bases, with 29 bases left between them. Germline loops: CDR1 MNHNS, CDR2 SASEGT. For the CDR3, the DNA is TGTGCCAACACCAAGGGGGGGGCACACGGGAGAATTTACGAGCAGTACTTC. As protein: CANTKGGAHGRIYEQYF.

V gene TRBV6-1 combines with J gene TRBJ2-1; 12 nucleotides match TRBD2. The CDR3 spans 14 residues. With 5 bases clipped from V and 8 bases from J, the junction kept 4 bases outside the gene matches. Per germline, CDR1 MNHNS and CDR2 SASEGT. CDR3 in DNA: TGTGCCAGCAGTCCTCCTAGCGGGAGGGATGAGCAGTTCTTC. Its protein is CASSPPSGRDEQFF.

In DNA form, the CDR3 reads TGTGCCAGCCTCCCCCCCGGAACTTTATCTGGAGGCTACACCTTC. It is translated as CASLPPGTLSGGYTF. This chain connects TRBV18 to TRBJ1-2; the D is unclear. Germline CDR1 is KGHSH and CDR2 is LQKENI. V was shortened by 8 bases and J by 8 bases, with 24 bases between the two germline ends. This CDR3 comprises 15 residues.